This T cell receptor (beta chain) was identified during a study of T cell responses to AZD1222 COVID-19 vaccine. Across the whole study: The study pooled second doses at about 4 or about 12 weeks. General study results and limits: All repertoire sampling was performed exclusively after the peak T cell response. Just a handful of AZD1222 recipients tested seropositive at baseline. The study found vaccine-associated CD4 TCRs spanning spike, dominant at 160-218 and 743-854.

Sequencing used immunoSEQ multiplex PCR; TCRdb keeps in-frame clones, though not all of them. The repertoire consists of under 200,000 clones, with 90% occurring once and the leading ten covering 1.5%. About this clone: Antigen: not known.

The sequence was obtained from an adult in good health. The sample in question was peripheral blood, obtained on day 0 of AZD1222 vaccination.

The chain's CDR3 is CASSALLTGELFF. The CDR3 DNA follows: TGCGCCAGCAGCGCCCTATTAACCGGGGAGCTGTTTTTT. The chain recombines TRBV5-1 with TRBJ2-2, with D hard to call. V was cut by 4 bases and J by 5 bases, with 9 bases left in between. CDR3 length: 13 amino acids. Germline-derived CDR1 and CDR2 are SGHRS and YFSETQ.